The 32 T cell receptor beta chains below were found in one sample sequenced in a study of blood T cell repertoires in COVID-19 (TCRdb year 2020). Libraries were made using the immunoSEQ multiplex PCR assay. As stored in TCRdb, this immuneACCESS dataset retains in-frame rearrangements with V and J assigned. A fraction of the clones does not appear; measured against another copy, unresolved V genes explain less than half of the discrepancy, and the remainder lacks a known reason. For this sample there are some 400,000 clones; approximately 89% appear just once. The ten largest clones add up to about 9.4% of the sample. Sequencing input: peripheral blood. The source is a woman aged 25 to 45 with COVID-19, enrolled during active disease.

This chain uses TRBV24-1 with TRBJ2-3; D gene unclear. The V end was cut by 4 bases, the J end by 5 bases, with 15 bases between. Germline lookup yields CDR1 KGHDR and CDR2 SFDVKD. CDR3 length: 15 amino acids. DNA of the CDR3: TGTGCCACCAGTGACCCAATTAACGAGGAAGATACGCAGTATTTT. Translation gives CATSDPINEEDTQYF.

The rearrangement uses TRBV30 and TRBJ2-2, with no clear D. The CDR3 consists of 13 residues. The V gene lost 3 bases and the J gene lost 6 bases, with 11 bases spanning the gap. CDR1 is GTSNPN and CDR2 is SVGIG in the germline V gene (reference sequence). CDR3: CAWRASVAGELFF. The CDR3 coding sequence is TGTGCCTGGAGGGCCAGCGTGGCCGGGGAGCTGTTTTTT.

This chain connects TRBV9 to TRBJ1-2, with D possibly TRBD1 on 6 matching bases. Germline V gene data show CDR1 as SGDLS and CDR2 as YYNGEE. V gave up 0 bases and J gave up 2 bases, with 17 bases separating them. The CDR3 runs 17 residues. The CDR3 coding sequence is TGTGCCAGCAGCGTAGAAATTTACGGCAGGGGAAACTATGGCTACACCTTC. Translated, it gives CASSVEIYGRGNYGYTF.

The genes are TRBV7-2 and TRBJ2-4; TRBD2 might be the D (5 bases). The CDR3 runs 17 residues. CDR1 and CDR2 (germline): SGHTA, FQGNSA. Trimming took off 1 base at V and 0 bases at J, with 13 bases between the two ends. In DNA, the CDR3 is TGTGCCAGCAGCTTAGTCGGACTCACGCTAGCCAAAAACATTCAGTACTTC. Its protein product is CASSLVGLTLAKNIQYF.

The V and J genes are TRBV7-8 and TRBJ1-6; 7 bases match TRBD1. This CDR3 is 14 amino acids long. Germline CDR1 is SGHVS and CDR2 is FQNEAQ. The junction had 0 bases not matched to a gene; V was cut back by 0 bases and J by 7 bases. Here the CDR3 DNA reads TGTGCCAGCAGCTTAGCAGGGGGCAATTCACCCCTCCACTTT. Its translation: CASSLAGGNSPLHF.

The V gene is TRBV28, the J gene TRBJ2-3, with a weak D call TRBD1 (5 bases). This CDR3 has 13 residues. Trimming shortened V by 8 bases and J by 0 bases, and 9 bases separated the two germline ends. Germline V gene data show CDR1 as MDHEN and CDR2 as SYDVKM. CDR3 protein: CASRTISTDTQYF. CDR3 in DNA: TGTGCCAGCCGGACAATTAGCACAGATACGCAGTATTTT.

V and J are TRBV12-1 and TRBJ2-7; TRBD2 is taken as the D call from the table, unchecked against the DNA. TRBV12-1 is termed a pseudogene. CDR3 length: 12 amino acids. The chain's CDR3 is CASSLHGNQQYF. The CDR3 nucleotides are TGTGCCAGCAGCTTACACGGGAATCAGCAGTACTTC.

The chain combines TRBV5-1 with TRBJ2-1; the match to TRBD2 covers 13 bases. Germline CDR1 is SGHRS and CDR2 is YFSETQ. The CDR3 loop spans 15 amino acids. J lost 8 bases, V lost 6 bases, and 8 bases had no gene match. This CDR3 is CASNTGLAGNDEQFF. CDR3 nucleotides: TGCGCCAGCAACACGGGACTAGCGGGAAATGATGAGCAGTTCTTC.

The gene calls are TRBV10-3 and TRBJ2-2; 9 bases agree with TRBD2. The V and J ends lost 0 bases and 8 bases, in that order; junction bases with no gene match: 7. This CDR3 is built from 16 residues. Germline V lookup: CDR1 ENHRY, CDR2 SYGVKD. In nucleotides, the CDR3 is TGTGCCATCAGTGAGTCTGGACTAGCGACTCAGGGGGAGCTGTTTTTT. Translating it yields CAISESGLATQGELFF.

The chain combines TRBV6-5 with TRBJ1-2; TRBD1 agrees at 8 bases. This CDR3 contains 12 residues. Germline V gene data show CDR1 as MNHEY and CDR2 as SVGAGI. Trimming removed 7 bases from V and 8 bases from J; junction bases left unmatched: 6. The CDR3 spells CASTLTGAGYTF. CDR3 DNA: TGTGCCAGCACCTTGACAGGGGCCGGCTACACCTTC.

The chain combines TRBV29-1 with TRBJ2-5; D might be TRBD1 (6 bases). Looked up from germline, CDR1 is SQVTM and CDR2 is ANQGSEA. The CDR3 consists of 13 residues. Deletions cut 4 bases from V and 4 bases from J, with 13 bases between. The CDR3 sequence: CSVVGTGRETQYF. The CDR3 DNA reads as TGCAGCGTTGTGGGCACAGGGAGAGAGACCCAGTACTTC.

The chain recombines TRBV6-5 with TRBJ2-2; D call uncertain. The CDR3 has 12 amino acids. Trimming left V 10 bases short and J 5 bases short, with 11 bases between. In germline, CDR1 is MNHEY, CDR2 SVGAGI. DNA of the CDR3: TGTGCCACCCAGGATCTTACCGGGGAGCTGTTTTTT. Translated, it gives CATQDLTGELFF.

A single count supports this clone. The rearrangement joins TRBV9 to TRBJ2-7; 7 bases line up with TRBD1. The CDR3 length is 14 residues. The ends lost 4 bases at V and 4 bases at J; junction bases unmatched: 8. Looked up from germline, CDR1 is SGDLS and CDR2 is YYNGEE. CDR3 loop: CASSPGAGGYEQYF. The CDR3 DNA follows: TGTGCCAGCAGCCCAGGGGCAGGGGGATACGAGCAGTACTTC.

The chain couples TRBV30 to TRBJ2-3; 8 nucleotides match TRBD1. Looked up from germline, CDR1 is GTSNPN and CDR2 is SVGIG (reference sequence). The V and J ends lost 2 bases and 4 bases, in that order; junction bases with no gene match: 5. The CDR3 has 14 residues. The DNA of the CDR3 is TGTGCCTGGAGTTGGACAGGGTTTTCAGATACGCAGTATTTT. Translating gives CAWSWTGFSDTQYF.

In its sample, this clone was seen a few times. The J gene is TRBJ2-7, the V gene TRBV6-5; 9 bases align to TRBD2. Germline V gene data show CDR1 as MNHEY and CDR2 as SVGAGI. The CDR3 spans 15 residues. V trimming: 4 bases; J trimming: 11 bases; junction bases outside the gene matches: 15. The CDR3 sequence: CASSSISQLAGSKYF. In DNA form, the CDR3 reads TGTGCCAGCAGTTCCATCTCCCAGCTAGCGGGATCGAAGTACTTC.

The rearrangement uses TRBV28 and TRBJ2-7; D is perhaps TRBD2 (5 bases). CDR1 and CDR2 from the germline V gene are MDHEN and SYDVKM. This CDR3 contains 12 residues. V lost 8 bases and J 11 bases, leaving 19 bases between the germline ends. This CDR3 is CASAWSSSEEYF. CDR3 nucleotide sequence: TGTGCCAGCGCCTGGTCGTCTTCGGAGGAGTACTTC.

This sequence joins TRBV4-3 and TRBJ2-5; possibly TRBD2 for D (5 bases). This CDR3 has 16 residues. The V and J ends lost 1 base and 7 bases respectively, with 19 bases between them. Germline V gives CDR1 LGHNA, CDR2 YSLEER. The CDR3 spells CASSQVNRGQVGTQYF. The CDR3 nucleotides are TGCGCCAGCAGCCAAGTAAACCGGGGTCAAGTAGGGACCCAGTACTTC.

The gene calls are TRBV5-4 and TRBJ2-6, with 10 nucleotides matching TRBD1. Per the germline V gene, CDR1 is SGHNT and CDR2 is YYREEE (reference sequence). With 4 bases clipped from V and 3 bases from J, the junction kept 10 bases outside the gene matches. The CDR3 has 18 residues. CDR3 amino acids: CASSVQLGTGDGANVLTF. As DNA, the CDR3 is TGTGCCAGCAGCGTGCAGCTGGGGACAGGGGATGGGGCCAACGTCCTGACTTTC.

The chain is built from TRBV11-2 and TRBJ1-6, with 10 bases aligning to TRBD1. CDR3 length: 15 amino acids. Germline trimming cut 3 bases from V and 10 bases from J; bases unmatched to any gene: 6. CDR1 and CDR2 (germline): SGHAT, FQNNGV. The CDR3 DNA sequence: TGTGCCAGCAGCTTTTTCGGACAGGGGGACTCACCCCTCCACTTT. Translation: CASSFFGQGDSPLHF. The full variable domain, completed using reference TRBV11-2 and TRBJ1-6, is EAGVAQSPRYKIIEKRQSVAFWCNPISGHATLYWYQQILGQGPKLLIQFQNNGVVDDSQLPKDRFSAERLKGVDSTLKIQPAKLEDSAVYLCASSFFGQGDSPLHFGNGTRLTVT.

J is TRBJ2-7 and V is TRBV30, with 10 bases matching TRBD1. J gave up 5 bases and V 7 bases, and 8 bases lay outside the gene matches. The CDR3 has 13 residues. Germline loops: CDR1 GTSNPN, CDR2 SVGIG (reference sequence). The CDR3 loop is CAYQLGTGDEQYF. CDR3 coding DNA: TGTGCCTACCAATTAGGGACAGGGGACGAGCAGTACTTC.

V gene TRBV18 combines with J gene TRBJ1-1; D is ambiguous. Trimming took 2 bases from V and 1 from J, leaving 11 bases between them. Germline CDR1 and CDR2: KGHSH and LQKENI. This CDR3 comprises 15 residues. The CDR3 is CASSPTGRGNTEAFF. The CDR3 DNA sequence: TGTGCCAGCTCACCAACGGGTCGGGGGAACACTGAAGCTTTCTTT. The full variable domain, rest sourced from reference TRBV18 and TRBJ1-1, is NAGVMQNPRHLVRRRGQEARLRCSPMKGHSHVYWYRQLPEEGLKFMVYLQKENIIDESGMPKERFSAEFPKEGPSILRIQQVVRGDSAAYFCASSPTGRGNTEAFFGQGTRLTVV.

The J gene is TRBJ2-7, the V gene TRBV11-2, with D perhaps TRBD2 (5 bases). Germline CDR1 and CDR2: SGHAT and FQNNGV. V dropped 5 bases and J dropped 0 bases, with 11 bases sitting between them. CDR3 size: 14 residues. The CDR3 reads CASSPLATSYEQYF. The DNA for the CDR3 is TGTGCCAGCAGCCCCCTAGCCACCTCCTACGAGCAGTACTTC.

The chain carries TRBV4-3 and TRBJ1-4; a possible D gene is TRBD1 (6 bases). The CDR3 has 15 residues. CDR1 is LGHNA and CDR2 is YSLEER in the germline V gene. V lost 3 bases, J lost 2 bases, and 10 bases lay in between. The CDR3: CASSHDRSTNEKLFF. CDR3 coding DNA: TGCGCCAGCAGCCATGACAGGTCCACTAATGAAAAACTGTTTTTT.

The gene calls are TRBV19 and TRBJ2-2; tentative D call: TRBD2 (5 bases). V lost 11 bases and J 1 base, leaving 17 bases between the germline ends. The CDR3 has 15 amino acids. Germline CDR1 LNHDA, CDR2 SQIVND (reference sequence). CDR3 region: CASRRGSRNTGELFF. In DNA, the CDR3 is TGTGCCTCCCGGAGAGGGAGTCGGAACACCGGGGAGCTGTTTTTT.

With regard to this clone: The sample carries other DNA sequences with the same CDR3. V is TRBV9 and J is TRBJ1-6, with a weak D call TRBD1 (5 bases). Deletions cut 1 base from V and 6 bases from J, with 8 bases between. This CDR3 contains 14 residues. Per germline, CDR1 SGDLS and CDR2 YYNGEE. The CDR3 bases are TGTGCCAGCAGCGTAACGGGGGTTAATTCACCCCTCCACTTT. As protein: CASSVTGVNSPLHF.

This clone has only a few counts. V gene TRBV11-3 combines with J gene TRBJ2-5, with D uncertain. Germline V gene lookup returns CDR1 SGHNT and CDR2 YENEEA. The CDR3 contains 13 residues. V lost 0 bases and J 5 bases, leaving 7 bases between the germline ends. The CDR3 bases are TGTGCCAGCAGCTTAGATTGGGCGGAGACCCAGTACTTC. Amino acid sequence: CASSLDWAETQYF. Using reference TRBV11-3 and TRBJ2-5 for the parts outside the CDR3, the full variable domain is EAGVVQSPRYKIIEKKQPVAFWCNPISGHNTLYWYLQNLGQGPELLIRYENEEAVDDSQLPKDRFSAERLKGVDSTLKIQPAELGDSAVYLCASSLDWAETQYFGPGTRLLVL.

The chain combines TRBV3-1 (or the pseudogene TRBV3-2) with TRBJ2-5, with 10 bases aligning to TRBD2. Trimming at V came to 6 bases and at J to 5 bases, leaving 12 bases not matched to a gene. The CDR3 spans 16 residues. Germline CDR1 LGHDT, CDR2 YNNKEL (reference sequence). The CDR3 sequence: CASSTRAGGPGETQYF. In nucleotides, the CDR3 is TGTGCCAGCAGTACGCGAGCGGGAGGGCCGGGTGAGACCCAGTACTTC.

The CDR3 nucleotides are TGTGCCAGCAGCAATAGCCCCAGCGGGGAGCTGTTTTTT. This codes for CASSNSPSGELFF. V and J are TRBV7-2 and TRBJ2-2; D is ambiguous. The CDR3 contains 13 residues. Germline V gene lookup returns CDR1 SGHTA and CDR2 FQGNSA. V lost 5 bases to trimming and J lost 7 bases, with 11 bases between them. Full variable domain (rest looked up from reference TRBV7-2 and TRBJ2-2): GAGVSQSPSNKVTEKGKDVELRCDPISGHTALYWYRQSLGQGLEFLIYFQGNSAPDKSGLPSDRFSAERTGGSVSTLTIQRTQQEDSAVYLCASSNSPSGELFFGEGSRLTVL.

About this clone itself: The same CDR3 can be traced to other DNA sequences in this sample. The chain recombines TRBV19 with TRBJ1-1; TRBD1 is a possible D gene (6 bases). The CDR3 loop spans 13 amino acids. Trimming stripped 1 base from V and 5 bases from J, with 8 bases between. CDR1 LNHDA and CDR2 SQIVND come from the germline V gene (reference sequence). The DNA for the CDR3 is TGTGCCAGTAGTATAGGGACAGCGACTGAAGCTTTCTTT. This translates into CASSIGTATEAFF.

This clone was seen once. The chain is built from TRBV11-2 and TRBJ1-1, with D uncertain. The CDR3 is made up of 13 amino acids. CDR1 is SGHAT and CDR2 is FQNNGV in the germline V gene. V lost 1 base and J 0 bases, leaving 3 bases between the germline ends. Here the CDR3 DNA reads TGTGCCAGCAGCTTAGTCTTGAACACTGAAGCTTTCTTT. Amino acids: CASSLVLNTEAFF.

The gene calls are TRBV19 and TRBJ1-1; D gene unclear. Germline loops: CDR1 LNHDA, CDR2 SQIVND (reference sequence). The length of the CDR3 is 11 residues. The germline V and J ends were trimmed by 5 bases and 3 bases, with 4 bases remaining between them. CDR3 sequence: CASSLHTEAFF. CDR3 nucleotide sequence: TGTGCCAGTAGTCTACACACTGAAGCTTTCTTT.

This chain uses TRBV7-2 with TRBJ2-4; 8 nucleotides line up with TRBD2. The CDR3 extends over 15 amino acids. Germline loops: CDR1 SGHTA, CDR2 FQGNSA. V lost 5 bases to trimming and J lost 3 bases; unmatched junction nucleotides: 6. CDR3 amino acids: CASSPGGVGKNIQYF. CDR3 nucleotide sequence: TGTGCCAGCAGCCCGGGGGGGGTAGGCAAAAACATTCAGTACTTC.